Described below is a single T cell receptor (beta chain) sequence and its context. This clonotype occurred a few times. The target of this receptor is not known. No base-level quality is on record; no much larger clone is a single base apart. This specimen belongs to a study of T cell repertoires in cytomegalovirus infection (dated by TCRdb to the late 2010s). About the study as a whole: Peptide stimulations targeted recently identified HLA-C-restricted CMV epitopes, whose presentation resists viral immunomodulation, together with well-studied HLA-B-restricted epitopes. Donor HLA type was relevant to the analysis, because carriage of CMV infection together with the matching HLA type was indicated by public TCR beta signatures. On the study overall, not on this receptor specifically: The ex vivo response was dominated by HLA-C-restricted CMV-specific TCR beta clonotypes, and the single most frequent clonotype in two of eight donors was supplied by these HLA-C-restricted clonotypes. In both this cohort and an independent cohort of a few hundred donors, the cumulative frequency of public TCR beta family members distinguished carriers of CMV infection plus the relevant HLA type.

Spanning cysteine to phenylalanine, the CDR3 consists of 14 amino acids. Of the read, only the CDR3 DNA is kept; its 42 bases are in frame from base 1. The germline V gene (reference sequence) gives CDR1 as SEHNR and CDR2 as FQNEAQ. The junction shows trimming of 3 bases on V and 3 bases on J, plus 11 bases between the germline ends. This sample was sequenced with an Illumina HiSeq 1500. TCRdb reran the public reads through fastp at Q25 and MiXCR, keeping productive beta chains. Each entry merges the rows of one CDR3 protein and shows their most common DNA and genes. The table for this sample lists approximately 730,000 distinct CDR3 sequences; around 29% of them were counted only once. About an eighth of the sample is held by the ten biggest clonotypes. Explained via the paper, the treatment or condition label denotes: in vitro stimulation with specific CMV peptide epitopes to enrich CMV-specific T cells.

This specimen was cultured CD8+ T cells from PBMCs, taken from culture after CMV antigen stimulation. The sequence was collected from a human donor in good health (CMV status not recorded). Some clones in this sample may be carry-over from other donors' samples. The chain is encoded by TRBV7-9 joined to TRBJ2-5; possibly the D gene is TRBD2, per 5 matching bases. The DNA sequence is given as TGTGCCAGCAGCTTGCTGGACTCGGAAGAGACCCAGTACTTC. Its protein reads: CASSLLDSEETQYF. The full variable domain, completed from the reference TRBV7-9 and TRBJ2-5 proteins outside the CDR3, reads DTGVSQNPRHKITKRGQNVTFRCDPISEHNRLYWYRQTLGQGPEFLTYFQNEAQLEKSRLLSDRFSAERPKGSFSTLEIQRTEQGDSAMYLCASSLLDSEETQYFGPGTRLLVL.